Each of the 13 T cell receptor beta chains below was sequenced from the same sample in a study of blood T cell repertoires in COVID-19. TCRdb's copy holds only in-frame clones and misses some; the assay was immunoSEQ multiplex PCR. The sample holds fewer than 90,000 clones, around 75% seen once. The specimen sequenced was peripheral blood. The receptors were gathered from an older man with COVID-19, enrolled during active disease.

CDR3 sequence reads: CASGTGTGQETQYF. CDR3 coding DNA: TGCGCCAGCGGTACCGGGACAGGACAAGAGACCCAGTACTTC. The chain uses TRBV5-1 and TRBJ2-5; the match to TRBD1 covers 8 bases. With V trimmed by 7 bases and J by 2 bases, 7 bases remained unmatched. CDR3 size: 14 residues. The germline V gene encodes CDR1 SGHRS and CDR2 YFSETQ.

V gene TRBV5-1 combines with J gene TRBJ1-5; TRBD1 matches 7 bases. Germline CDR1 SGHRS, CDR2 YFSETQ. This CDR3 is built from 17 residues. J was trimmed by 2 bases and V by 0 bases; bases with no gene match: 8. The CDR3 reads CASSLGPTGSGNQPQHF. The CDR3 bases are TGCGCCAGCAGCTTGGGACCGACAGGGTCGGGCAATCAGCCCCAGCATTTT.

The CDR3 loop is CASSPRQVGNTIYF. The CDR3 DNA is TGTGCCAGCAGCCCCCGACAGGTCGGAAACACCATATATTTT. J is TRBJ1-3 and V is TRBV7-2, with D perhaps TRBD1 (6 bases). The germline gives CDR1 SGHTA, CDR2 FQGNSA. This CDR3 region has 14 residues. V lost 5 bases and J 4 bases, leaving 12 bases between the germline ends.

The J gene is TRBJ1-1, the V gene TRBV18; 7 nucleotides line up with TRBD1. Germline assignment: CDR1 KGHSH and CDR2 LQKENI. V lost 2 bases to trimming and J lost 7 bases; unmatched junction nucleotides: 1. CDR3 length equals 12 residues. CDR3 in DNA: TGTGCCAGCTCACCAAACAGGGGTGAAGCTTTCTTT. Translating gives CASSPNRGEAFF.

The CDR3 DNA is TGTGCCAGCAGCCCTGCGGGGCCCTACAATGAGCAGTTCTTC. Its protein product is CASSPAGPYNEQFF. The chain combines TRBV11-3 with TRBJ2-1, with a possible D match to TRBD2 (6 bases). The CDR3 sequence is 14 residues long. Germline-derived CDR1 and CDR2 are SGHNT and YENEEA. The V and J ends lost 5 bases and 2 bases respectively, with 10 bases between them.

This clone was counted between two and nine times. The gene calls are TRBV3-1 (or the pseudogene TRBV3-2) and TRBJ2-7, with 11 bases matching TRBD2. Unmatched junction bases numbered 7, after V lost 5 bases and J lost 1 base. The length of the CDR3 is 16 residues. Germline-derived CDR1 and CDR2 are LGHDT and YNNKEL (reference sequence). CDR3 in amino acids: CASSLGLAGLSYEQYF. In nucleotides, the CDR3 is TGTGCCAGCAGCTTAGGACTAGCGGGCCTATCCTACGAGCAGTACTTC.

The V and J genes are TRBV30 and TRBJ1-1; D gene uncertain. The CDR3 runs to 13 residues. Germline CDR1 reads GTSNPN; CDR2 reads SVGIG (reference sequence). Trimming left V 0 bases short and J 0 bases short, with 5 bases between. The chain's CDR3 is CAWSVQMNTEAFF. The CDR3 DNA reads as TGTGCCTGGAGTGTACAGATGAACACTGAAGCTTTCTTT.

J is TRBJ2-7 and V is TRBV15; D gene uncertain. In germline, CDR1 is LNHNV, CDR2 YYDKDF (reference sequence). The CDR3 totals 12 residues. V gave up 3 bases and J gave up 3 bases, with 6 bases separating them. This CDR3 is CATSSGFYEQYF. The CDR3 coding sequence is TGTGCCACCAGCAGCGGGTTCTACGAGCAGTACTTC.

The chain couples TRBV4-2 to TRBJ1-2, with D perhaps matching TRBD1 (6 bases). The CDR3 extends over 15 amino acids. The ends were cut back, 3 bases at V and 2 bases at J, with 13 bases in the middle. Germline V lookup: CDR1 LGHNA, CDR2 YNFKEQ. The CDR3 spells CASSHAFDRNYGYTF. The CDR3 DNA sequence: TGTGCCAGCAGCCATGCCTTTGACAGGAACTATGGCTACACCTTC.

This clone was picked up one time. The CDR3 region is CASPLAGGRETQYF. The DNA for the CDR3 is TGTGCCAGTCCATTGGCGGGGGGGCGAGAGACCCAGTACTTC. The V and J genes are TRBV2 and TRBJ2-5; the match to TRBD2 covers 9 bases. This CDR3 spans 14 amino acids. The germline gives CDR1 SNHLY, CDR2 FYNNEI. V lost 9 bases and J lost 4; bases outside the gene matches: 9.

Concerning this clone: The same CDR3 arises from other DNA sequences in this sample as well. This sequence joins TRBV12-3 or TRBV12-4 and TRBJ1-1, with D possibly being TRBD1 (5 bases). Trimming pared 2 bases from V and 2 bases from J, leaving 6 bases between. This CDR3 is 13 amino acids long. For the CDR3, the DNA is TGTGCCAGCAGTTTACAGGGTAACACTGAAGCTTTCTTT. Translating gives CASSLQGNTEAFF.

The rearrangement links TRBV7-2 to TRBJ1-3; 10 bases are a match to TRBD1. With V trimmed by 5 bases and J by 7 bases, 8 bases remained unmatched. In germline, CDR1 is SGHTA, CDR2 FQGNSA. This CDR3 comprises 15 residues. CDR3 nucleotide sequence: TGTGCCAGCAGCCCGACAGGGGGCCATAGGAACACCATATATTTT. It specifies CASSPTGGHRNTIYF.

CDR3: CASSQDGKSGRGRRETQYF. The CDR3 DNA is TGTGCCAGCAGCCAAGACGGAAAATCCGGGAGGGGAAGACGAGAGACCCAGTACTTC. The V and J genes are TRBV3-1 (or the pseudogene TRBV3-2) and TRBJ2-5, with TRBD2 matching over 8 bases. The V gene end was trimmed by 0 bases and the J gene end by 4 bases; junction bases not matched to a gene: 16. The CDR3 totals 19 residues. The germline gives CDR1 LGHDT, CDR2 YNNKEL (reference sequence).